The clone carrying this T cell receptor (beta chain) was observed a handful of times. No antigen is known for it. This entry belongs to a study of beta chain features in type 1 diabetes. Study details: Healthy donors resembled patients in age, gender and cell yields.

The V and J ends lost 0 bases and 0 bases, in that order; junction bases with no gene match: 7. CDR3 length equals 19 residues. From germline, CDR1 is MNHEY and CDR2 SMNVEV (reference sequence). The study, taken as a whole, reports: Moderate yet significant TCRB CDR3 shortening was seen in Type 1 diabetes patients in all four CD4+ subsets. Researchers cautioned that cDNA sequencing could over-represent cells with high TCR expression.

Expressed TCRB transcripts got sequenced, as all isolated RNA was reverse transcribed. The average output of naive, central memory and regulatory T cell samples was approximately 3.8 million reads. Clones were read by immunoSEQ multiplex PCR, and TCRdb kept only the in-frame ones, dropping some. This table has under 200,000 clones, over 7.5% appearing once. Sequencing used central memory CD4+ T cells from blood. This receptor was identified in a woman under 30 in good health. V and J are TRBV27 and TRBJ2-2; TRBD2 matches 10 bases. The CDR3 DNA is TGTGCCAGCAGTTTATCGATATCCAGCGGGAGGGCGAACACCGGGGAGCTGTTTTTT. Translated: CASSLSISSGRANTGELFF.